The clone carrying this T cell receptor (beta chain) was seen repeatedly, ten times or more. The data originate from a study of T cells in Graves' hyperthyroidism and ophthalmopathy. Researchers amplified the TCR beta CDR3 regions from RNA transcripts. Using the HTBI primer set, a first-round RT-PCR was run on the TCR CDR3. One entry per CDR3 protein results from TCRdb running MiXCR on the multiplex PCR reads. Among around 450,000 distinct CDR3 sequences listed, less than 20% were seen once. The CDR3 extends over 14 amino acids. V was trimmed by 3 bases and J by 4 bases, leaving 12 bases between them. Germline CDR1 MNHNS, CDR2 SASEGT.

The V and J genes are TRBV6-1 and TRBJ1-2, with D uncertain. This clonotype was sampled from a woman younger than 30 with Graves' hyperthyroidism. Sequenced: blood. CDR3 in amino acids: CASSEAAGGYGYTF. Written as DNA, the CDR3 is TGTGCCAGCAGTGAGGCGGCTGGTGGCTATGGCTACACCTTC.